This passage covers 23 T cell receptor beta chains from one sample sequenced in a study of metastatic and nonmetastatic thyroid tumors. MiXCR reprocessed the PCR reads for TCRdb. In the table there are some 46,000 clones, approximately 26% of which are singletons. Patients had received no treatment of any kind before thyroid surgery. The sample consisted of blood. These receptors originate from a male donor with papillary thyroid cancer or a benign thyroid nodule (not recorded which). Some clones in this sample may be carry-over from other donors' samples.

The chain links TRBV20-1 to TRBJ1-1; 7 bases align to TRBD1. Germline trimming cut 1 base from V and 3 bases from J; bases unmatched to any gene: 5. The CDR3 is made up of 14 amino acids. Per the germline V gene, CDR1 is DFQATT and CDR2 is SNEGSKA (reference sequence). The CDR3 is CSARGSGTDTEAFF. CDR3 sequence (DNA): TGCAGTGCTAGAGGCTCCGGGACAGACACTGAAGCTTTCTTT.

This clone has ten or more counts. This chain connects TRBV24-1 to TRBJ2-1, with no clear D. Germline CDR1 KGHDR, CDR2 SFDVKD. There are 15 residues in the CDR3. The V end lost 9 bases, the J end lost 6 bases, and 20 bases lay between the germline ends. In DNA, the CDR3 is TGTGCCACCCAGGCCCATCTGGGGTTGGGCAATGAGCAGTTCTTC. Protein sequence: CATQAHLGLGNEQFF.

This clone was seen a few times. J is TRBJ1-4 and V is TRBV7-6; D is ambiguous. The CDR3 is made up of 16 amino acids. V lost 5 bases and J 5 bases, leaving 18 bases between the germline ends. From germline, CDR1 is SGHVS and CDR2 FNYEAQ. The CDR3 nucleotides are TGTGCCAGCAGCCCAGGCCCCACGGGAGTCAATGAAAAACTGTTTTTT. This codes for CASSPGPTGVNEKLFF.

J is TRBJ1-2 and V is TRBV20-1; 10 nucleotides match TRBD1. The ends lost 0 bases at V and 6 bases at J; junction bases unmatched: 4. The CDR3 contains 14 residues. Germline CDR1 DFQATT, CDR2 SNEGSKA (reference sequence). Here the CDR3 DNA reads TGCAGTGCTAGAGAATGGACAGGGGGAAATGGCTACACCTTC. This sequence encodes CSAREWTGGNGYTF.

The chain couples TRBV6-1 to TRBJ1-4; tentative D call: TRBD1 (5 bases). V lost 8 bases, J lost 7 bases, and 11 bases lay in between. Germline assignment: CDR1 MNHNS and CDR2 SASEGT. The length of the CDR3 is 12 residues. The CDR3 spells CASGGGSEKLFF. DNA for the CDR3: TGTGCCAGCGGGGGGGGGAGTGAAAAACTGTTTTTT.

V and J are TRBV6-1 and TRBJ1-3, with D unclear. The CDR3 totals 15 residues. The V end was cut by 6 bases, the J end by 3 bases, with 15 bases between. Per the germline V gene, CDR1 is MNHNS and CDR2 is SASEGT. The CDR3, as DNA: TGTGCCAGCAGCCCCCGAGCAGAAGGTGGAAACACCATATATTTT. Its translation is CASSPRAEGGNTIYF.

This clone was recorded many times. The CDR3 nucleotides are TGTGCCAGCCCGACAGGGGTTGGCGGTCTTTGGCAGTTCTTC. Amino acids: CASPTGVGGLWQFF. This chain links TRBV6-2 or TRBV6-3 with TRBJ2-1, with 8 bases identical to TRBD1. V lost 8 bases to trimming and J lost 12 bases; unmatched junction nucleotides: 15. The CDR3 totals 14 residues. Germline V gives CDR1 MNHEY, CDR2 SVGEGT.

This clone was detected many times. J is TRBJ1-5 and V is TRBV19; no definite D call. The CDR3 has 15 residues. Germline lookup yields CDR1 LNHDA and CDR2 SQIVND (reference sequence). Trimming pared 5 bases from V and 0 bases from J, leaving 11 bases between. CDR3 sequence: CASSEGAYSNQPQHF. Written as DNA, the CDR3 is TGTGCCAGTAGTGAGGGTGCGTATAGCAATCAGCCCCAGCATTTT.

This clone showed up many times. The DNA for the CDR3 is TGTGCCAGTAGTAGCCAGGGAGGAACAGATACGCAGTATTTT. It encodes CASSSQGGTDTQYF. This chain connects TRBV19 to TRBJ2-3; maybe TRBD2 (6 bases). V lost 4 bases and J lost 3, with 11 bases in between. This CDR3 comprises 14 residues. The germline CDR1 and CDR2 sequences are LNHDA and SQIVND (reference sequence).

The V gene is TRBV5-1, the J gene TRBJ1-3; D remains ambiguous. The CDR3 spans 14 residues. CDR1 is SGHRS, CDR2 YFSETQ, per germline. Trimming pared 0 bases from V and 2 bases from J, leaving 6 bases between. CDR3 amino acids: CASSLATPGNTIYF. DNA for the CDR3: TGCGCCAGCAGCTTGGCGACACCTGGAAACACCATATATTTT. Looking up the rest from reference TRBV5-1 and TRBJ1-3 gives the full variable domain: KAGVTQTPRYLIKTRGQQVTLSCSPISGHRSVSWYQQTPGQGLQFLFEYFSETQRNKGNFPGRFSGRQFSNSRSEMNVSTLELGDSALYLCASSLATPGNTIYFGEGSWLTVV.

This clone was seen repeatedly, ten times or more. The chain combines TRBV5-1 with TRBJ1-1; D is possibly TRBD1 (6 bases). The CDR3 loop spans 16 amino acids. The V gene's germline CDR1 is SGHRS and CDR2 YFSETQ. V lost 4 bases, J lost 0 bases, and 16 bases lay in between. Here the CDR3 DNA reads TGCGCCAGCAGCCCGGGGGAAGACAGGATGAACACTGAAGCTTTCTTT. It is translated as CASSPGEDRMNTEAFF.

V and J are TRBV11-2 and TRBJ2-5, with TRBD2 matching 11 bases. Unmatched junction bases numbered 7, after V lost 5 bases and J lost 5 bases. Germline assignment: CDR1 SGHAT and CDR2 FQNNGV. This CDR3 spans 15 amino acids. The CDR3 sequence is CASSQTSGIGETQYF. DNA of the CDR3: TGTGCCAGCAGCCAGACTAGCGGGATTGGTGAGACCCAGTACTTC. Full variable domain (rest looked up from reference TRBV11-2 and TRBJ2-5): EAGVAQSPRYKIIEKRQSVAFWCNPISGHATLYWYQQILGQGPKLLIQFQNNGVVDDSQLPKDRFSAERLKGVDSTLKIQPAKLEDSAVYLCASSQTSGIGETQYFGPGTRLLVL.

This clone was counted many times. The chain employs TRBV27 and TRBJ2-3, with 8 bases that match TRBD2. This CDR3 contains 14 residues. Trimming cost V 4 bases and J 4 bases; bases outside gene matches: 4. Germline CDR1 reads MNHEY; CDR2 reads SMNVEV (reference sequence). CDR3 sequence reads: CASSYSGSPDTQYF. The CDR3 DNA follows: TGTGCCAGCAGTTACAGCGGGAGCCCAGATACGCAGTATTTT.

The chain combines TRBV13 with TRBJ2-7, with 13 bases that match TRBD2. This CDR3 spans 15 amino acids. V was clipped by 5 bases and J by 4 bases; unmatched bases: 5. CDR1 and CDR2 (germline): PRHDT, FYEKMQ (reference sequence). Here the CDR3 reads CASSHPTSGRYEQYF. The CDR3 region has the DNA TGTGCCAGCAGCCACCCGACTAGCGGGAGGTACGAGCAGTACTTC.

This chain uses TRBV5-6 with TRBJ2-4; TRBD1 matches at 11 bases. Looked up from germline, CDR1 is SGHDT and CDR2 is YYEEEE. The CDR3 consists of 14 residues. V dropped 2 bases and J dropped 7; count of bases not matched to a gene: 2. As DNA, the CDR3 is TGTGCCAGCAGCTTTAGGACAGGGGGCAACATTCAGTACTTC. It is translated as CASSFRTGGNIQYF.

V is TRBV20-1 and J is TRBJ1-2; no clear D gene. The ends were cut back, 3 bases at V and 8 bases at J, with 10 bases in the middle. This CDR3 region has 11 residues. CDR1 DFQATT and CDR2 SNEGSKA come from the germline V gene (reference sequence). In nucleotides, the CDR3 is TGCAGTGCTAGCGGGCCCCAGGGCTACACCTTC. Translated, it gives CSASGPQGYTF.

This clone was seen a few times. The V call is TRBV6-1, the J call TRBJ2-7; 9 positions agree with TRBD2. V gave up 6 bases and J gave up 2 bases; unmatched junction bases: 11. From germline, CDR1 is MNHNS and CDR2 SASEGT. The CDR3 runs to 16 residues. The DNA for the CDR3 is TGTGCCAGCAGGCGACTGAGTAGCGGGAGTCCCTACGAGCAGTACTTC. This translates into CASRRLSSGSPYEQYF.

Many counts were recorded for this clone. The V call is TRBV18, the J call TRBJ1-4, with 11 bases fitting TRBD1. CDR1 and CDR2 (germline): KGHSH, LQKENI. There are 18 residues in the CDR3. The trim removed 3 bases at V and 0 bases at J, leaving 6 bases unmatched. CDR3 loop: CASSPWTGGFATNEKLFF. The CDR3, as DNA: TGTGCCAGCTCACCTTGGACAGGGGGCTTCGCAACTAATGAAAAACTGTTTTTT.

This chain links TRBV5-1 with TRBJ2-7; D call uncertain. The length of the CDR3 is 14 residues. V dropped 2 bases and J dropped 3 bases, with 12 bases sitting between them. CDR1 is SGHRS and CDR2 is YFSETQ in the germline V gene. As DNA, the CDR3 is TGCGCCAGCAGCTTATGGGGTGAGGTCTACGAGCAGTACTTC. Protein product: CASSLWGEVYEQYF.

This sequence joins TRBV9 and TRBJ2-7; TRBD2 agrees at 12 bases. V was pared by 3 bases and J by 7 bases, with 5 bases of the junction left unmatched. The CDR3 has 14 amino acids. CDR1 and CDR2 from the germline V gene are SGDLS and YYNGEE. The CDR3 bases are TGTGCCAGCAGCGCTAGCGGGGGGGCGTTAGAGCAGTACTTC. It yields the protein CASSASGGALEQYF.

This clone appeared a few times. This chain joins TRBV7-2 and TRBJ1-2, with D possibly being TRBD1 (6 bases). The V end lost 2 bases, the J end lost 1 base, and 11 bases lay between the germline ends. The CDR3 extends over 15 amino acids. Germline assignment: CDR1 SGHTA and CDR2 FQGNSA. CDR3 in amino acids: CASSLQTGVNYGYTF. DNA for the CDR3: TGTGCCAGCAGCTTACAGACAGGAGTTAACTATGGCTACACCTTC.

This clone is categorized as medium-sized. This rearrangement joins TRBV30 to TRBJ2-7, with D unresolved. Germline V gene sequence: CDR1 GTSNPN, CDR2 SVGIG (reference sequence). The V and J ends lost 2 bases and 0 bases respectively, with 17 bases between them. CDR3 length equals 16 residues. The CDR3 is CAWSPTPRLISYEQYF. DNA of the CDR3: TGTGCCTGGAGTCCGACGCCCCGGCTAATCTCCTACGAGCAGTACTTC.

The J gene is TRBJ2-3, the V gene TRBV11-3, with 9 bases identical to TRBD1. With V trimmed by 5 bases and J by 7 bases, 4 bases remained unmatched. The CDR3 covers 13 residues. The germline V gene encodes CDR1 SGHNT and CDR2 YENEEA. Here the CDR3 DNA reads TGTGCCAGCAGCGGGACAGGGTCCTATACGCAGTATTTT. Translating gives CASSGTGSYTQYF.